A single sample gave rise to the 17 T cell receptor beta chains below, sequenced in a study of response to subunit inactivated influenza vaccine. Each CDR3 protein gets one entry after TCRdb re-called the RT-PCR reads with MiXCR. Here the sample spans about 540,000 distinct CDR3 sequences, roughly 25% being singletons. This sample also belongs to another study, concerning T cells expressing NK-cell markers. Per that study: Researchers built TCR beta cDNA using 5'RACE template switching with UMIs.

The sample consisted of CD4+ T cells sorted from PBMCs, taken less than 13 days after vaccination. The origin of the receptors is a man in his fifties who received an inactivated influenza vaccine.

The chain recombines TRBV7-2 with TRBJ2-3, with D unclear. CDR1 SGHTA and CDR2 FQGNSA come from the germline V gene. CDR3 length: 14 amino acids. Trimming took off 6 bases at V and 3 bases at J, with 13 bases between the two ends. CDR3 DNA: TGTGCCAGCAGTCGGCGGAGCTCGACAGATACGCAGTATTTT. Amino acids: CASSRRSSTDTQYF.

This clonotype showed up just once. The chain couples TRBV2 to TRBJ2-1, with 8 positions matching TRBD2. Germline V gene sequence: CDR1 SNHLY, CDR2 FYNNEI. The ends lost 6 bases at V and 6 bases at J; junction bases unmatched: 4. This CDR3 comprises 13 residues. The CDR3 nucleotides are TGTGCCAGCAGCGGGAGCGGGAGCAATGAGCAGTTCTTC. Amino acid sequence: CASSGSGSNEQFF.

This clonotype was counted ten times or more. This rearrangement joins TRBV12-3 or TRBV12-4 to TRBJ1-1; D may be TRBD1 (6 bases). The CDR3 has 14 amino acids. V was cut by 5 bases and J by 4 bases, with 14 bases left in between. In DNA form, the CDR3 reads TGTGCCAGCAGTCCGGCTCGGGGGGCCACTGAAGCTTTCTTT. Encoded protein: CASSPARGATEAFF.

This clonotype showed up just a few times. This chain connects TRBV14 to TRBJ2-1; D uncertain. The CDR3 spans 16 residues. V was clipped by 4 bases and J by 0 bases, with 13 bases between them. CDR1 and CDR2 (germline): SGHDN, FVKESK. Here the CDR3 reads CASSPLLHGSYNEQFF. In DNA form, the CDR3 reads TGTGCCAGCAGCCCGCTACTACATGGCTCCTACAATGAGCAGTTCTTC.

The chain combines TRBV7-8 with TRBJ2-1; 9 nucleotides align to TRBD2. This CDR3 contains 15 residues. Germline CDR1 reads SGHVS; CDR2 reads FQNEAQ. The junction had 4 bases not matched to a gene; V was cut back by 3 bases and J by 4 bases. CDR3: CASSFRTSDYNEQFF. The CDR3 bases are TGTGCCAGCAGCTTCAGGACTAGCGATTACAATGAGCAGTTCTTC. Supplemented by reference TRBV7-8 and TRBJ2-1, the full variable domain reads GAGVSQSPRYKVAKRGQDVALRCDPISGHVSLFWYQQALGQGPEFLTYFQNEAQLDKSGLPSDRFFAERPEGSVSTLKIQRTQQEDSAVYLCASSFRTSDYNEQFFGPGTRLTVL.

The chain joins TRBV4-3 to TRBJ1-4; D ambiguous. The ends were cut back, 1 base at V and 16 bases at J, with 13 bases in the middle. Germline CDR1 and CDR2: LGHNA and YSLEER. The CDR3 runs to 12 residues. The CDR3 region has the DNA TGCGCCAGCAGCCAAGGGGAGGGCCGCAGGTTTTTT. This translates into CASSQGEGRRFF.

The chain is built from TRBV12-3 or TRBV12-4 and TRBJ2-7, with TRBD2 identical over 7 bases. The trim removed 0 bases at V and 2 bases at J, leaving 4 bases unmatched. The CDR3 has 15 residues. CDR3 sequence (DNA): TGTGCCAGCAGTTTAGCGGGAGGGAGGCCCTACGAGCAGTACTTC. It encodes CASSLAGGRPYEQYF.

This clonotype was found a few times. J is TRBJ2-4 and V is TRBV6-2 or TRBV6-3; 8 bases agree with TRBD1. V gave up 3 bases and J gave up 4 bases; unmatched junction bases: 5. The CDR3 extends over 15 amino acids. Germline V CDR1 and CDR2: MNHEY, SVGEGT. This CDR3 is CASSYPGTGKNIQYF. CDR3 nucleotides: TGTGCCAGCAGTTATCCCGGGACAGGAAAAAACATTCAGTACTTC.

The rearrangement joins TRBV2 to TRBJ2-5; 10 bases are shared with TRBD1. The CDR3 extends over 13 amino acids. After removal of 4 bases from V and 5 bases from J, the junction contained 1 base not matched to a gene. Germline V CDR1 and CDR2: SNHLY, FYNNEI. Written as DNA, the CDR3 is TGTGCCAGCAGTGGGGACAGGGGCGAGACCCAGTACTTC. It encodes CASSGDRGETQYF.

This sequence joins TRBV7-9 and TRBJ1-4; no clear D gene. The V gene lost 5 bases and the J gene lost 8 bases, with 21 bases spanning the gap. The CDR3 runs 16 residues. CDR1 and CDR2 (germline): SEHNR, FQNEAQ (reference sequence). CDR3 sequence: CASSPQQGKGGEKLFF. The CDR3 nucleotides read TGTGCCAGCAGCCCACAACAAGGAAAGGGAGGAGAAAAACTGTTTTTT.

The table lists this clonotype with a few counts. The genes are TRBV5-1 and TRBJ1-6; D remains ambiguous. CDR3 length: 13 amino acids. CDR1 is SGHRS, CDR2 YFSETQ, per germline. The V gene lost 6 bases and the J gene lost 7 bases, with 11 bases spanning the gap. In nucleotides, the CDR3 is TGCGCCAGCAAGTTGGAGGAGAATTCACCCCTCCACTTT. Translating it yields CASKLEENSPLHF.

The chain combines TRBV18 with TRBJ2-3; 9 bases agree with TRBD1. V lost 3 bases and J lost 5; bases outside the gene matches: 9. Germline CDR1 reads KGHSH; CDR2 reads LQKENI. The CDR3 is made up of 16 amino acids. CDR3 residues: CASSPSQGASGDTQYF. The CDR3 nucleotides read TGTGCCAGCTCACCTTCACAGGGGGCGTCGGGAGATACGCAGTATTTT.

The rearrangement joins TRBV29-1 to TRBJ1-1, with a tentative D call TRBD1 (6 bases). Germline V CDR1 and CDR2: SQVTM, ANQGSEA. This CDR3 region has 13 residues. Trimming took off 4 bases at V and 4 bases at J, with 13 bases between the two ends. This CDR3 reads CSVVQQGSTEAFF. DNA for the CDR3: TGCAGCGTTGTCCAACAGGGCTCCACTGAAGCTTTCTTT.

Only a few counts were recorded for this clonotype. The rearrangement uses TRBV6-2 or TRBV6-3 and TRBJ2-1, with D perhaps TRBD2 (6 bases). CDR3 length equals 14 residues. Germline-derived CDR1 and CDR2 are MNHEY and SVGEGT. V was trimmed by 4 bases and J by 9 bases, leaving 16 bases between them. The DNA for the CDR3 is TGTGCCAGCAGTTGGGGGGAGCACCGGGGTGAGCAGTTCTTC. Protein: CASSWGEHRGEQFF.

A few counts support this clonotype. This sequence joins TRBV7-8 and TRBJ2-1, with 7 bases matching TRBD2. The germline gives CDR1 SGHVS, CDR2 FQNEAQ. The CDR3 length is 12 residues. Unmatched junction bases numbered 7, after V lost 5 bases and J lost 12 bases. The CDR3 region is CASSRTGGGQFF. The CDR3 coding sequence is TGTGCCAGCAGCCGCACAGGCGGGGGGCAGTTCTTC.

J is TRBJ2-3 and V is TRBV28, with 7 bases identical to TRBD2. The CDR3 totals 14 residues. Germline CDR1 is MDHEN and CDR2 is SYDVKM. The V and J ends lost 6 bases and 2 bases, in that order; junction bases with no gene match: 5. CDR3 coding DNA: TGTGCCAGCAGGTTAGCGGGCTACACAGATACGCAGTATTTT. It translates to CASRLAGYTDTQYF.

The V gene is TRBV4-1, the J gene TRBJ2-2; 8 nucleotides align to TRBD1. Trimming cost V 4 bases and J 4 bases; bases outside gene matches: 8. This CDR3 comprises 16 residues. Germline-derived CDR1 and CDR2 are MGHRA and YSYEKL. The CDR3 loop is CASSLSGGGVTGELFF. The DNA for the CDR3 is TGCGCCAGCAGCCTCTCAGGGGGCGGTGTCACCGGGGAGCTGTTTTTT.